The rows below give T cell receptor beta chains drawn from one sample of a study of blood T cell repertoires in COVID-19. Assay used: immunoSEQ multiplex PCR; TCRdb lists only in-frame clones, some missing. Among fewer than 250,000 clones listed, approximately 80% were seen once. Sequencing was carried out using peripheral blood. These receptors were collected from a woman between 50 and 59 years old with acute or convalescent COVID-19. Each CDR3 is given without its conserved first and last residue. The order of the fields is J gene, CDR3 length, clone size, V gene, CDR3 protein. Expanded clones get a size class; other rows say once, few or many, or leave the size out.

TRBJ1-5,11,.,TRBV10-2,ASSEGGMRPQH
TRBJ1-2,12,once,TRBV18,ASSTTQVNYGYT
TRBJ1-5,11,.,TRBV28,ASQGTGNQPQH
TRBJ1-5,12,.,TRBV5-6,ASSLRTGDQPQH
TRBJ1-1,12,few,TRBV5-5,ASSLRTGNTEAF
TRBJ1-1,11,.,TRBV2,ASNSQGAYGAF
TRBJ2-1,13,.,TRBV9,ASSSGVRSYNEQF
TRBJ2-7,13,.,TRBV5-4,ASSPTGGRTNEQY
TRBJ2-5,13,once,TRBV5-1,ASSSWTGTLETQY
TRBJ1-3,14,.,TRBV30,AWSAGTGISGNTIY
TRBJ2-2,9,few,TRBV30,AWSWETELF
TRBJ1-4,16,.,TRBV19,ASSIDLDTGAANEKLF
TRBJ2-2,18,.,TRBV6-1,ASSDRRGGVELMSTGELF
TRBJ2-7,11,.,TRBV5-1,ASSLSATYEQY
TRBJ1-5,16,.,TRBV28,ASSQEKTGIGGNQPQH
TRBJ2-5,17,.,TRBV6-1,ASSEIVAGDGGLRQTQY
TRBJ1-6,12,.,TRBV5-4,ASSTTGGVSPLH
TRBJ1-6,11,.,TRBV14,ASSQEAREPLH
TRBJ2-3,14,.,TRBV5-1,ASRHDTGGITDTQY
TRBJ2-1,10,few,TRBV2,ASSVSGTLRF
TRBJ1-2,14,.,TRBV4-1,ASSHPEGQPNYGYT
TRBJ2-6,13,once,TRBV6-5,ASRRQGVGANVLT
TRBJ2-5,15,.,TRBV29-1,SVEFGWGQGMGETQY
TRBJ1-6,13,once,TRBV10-2,ASASLVQGGSPLH
TRBJ2-6,15,.,TRBV7-2,AARRQAQSSGANVLT
TRBJ1-3,11,.,TRBV7-2,ASSFGARNTIY
TRBJ1-2,9,.,TRBV7-9,ASSSNYGYT
TRBJ2-3,17,.,TRBV19,ASSIGVPGRGGATDTQY
TRBJ2-3,13,.,TRBV9,ASSVAGLAEVTQY
TRBJ1-1,12,.,TRBV15,ATSRGDSNTEAF
TRBJ2-3,14,few,TRBV30,AWSAPVASGGISQY
TRBJ2-7,15,once,TRBV14,ASSHSVNRDRTYEQY
TRBJ2-1,15,.,TRBV19,ASSWASGGSSYNEQF
TRBJ2-3,18,once,TRBV3-1/TRBV3-2,ASSLRDGARGSWTTDTQY
TRBJ1-2,12,.,TRBV27,ASSLTPRMSGYT
TRBJ2-1,13,once,TRBV6-5,ASSYPAGGRREQF
TRBJ2-2,17,few,TRBV5-1,ASSLSSGTSGGNTGELF
TRBJ1-4,12,many,TRBV19,ASSIDHRGEKLF
TRBJ2-2,12,.,TRBV19,ASSFQGNTGELF
TRBJ2-7,10,once,TRBV28,ASWDRVGEQY
TRBJ1-4,13,.,TRBV5-1,ASSDNQGAGEKLF
TRBJ2-1,14,.,TRBV25-1,ASSELGLAGNNEQF
TRBJ2-2,15,once,TRBV6-2/TRBV6-3,ASRPGQNLFWAGELF
TRBJ2-7,11,.,TRBV12-3/TRBV12-4,ASSTGQGYEQY
TRBJ1-1,12,.,TRBV24-1,ATSGVGGNTEAF
TRBJ2-2,13,.,TRBV28,ASSLGDRDTGELF
TRBJ2-7,15,.,TRBV9,ASSVGVAGGPPYEQY
TRBJ2-3,13,.,TRBV27,ASRRERGGPDTQY
TRBJ2-1,11,.,TRBV29-1,SVVPQGNNEQF
TRBJ1-1,13,.,TRBV24-1,ATSDSGAMNTEAF
TRBJ2-4,11,few,TRBV27,ASSLEQQNIQY
TRBJ2-7,15,.,TRBV6-1,ASSEAGGRSYSYEQY
TRBJ2-7,13,.,TRBV2,ASSASGRAGGEQY
TRBJ2-7,11,.,TRBV11-3,ASSLSGNHEQY